This T cell receptor (beta chain) originates from a study of T cell responses to AZD1222 COVID-19 vaccine. A word on this clone: Antigen specificity is unknown.

The repertoire was sequenced with immunoSEQ multiplex PCR; TCRdb's copy has only in-frame clones and lacks some. The data show about 150,000 clones, roughly 92% seen once. Study outcomes and limitations: Only after the peak T cell response were repertoires sampled. The donors showed a predominance of white British ancestry and of females, with possible underestimation of clonal diversity. CD4 TCRs covered the whole spike, strongest at regions 160-218 and 743-854. Epitopes outside B.1.351 and B.1.1.7 mutated regions reportedly drew nearly half of spike TCRs.

This CDR3 has 16 residues. Trimming stripped 7 bases from V and 3 bases from J, with 18 bases between. Germline CDR1 is LNHDA and CDR2 is SQIVND (reference sequence). The source is an adult in good health. The sequencing used peripheral blood, collected on day 0 of AZD1222 vaccination. The V and J genes are TRBV19 and TRBJ2-2; the D call may be TRBD1 or TRBD2 (6 bases each). Here the CDR3 reads CASTTRGRGDTGELFF. The CDR3 nucleotides are TGTGCCAGTACCACCCGGGGTAGGGGGGACACCGGGGAGCTGTTTTTT.